Following are 9 T cell receptor beta chains from one sample sequenced in a study of shared clonotypes between healthy human individuals. Produced via immunoSEQ multiplex PCR; TCRdb's table is partial and in-frame only. Altogether around 340,000 clones are present, around 67% being singletons, with the ten largest covering over 9.5%. The sample was memory CD4+ T cells sorted from blood. Indicated subset: CD45RA-negative fraction. These TCRs come from a man younger than 45 in good health.

The chain has TRBV6-5 and TRBJ2-7; 9 bases line up with TRBD1. This CDR3 is built from 14 residues. The V gene's germline CDR1 is MNHEY and CDR2 SVGAGI. V lost 2 bases and J lost 4; bases outside the gene matches: 3. DNA for the CDR3: TGTGCCAGCAGTTACACAGGGGGCGTTTACGAGCAGTACTTC. The encoded protein is CASSYTGGVYEQYF.

The genes are TRBV7-9 and TRBJ1-2; D remains unclear. Trimming stripped 5 bases from V and 4 bases from J, with 8 bases between. This CDR3 spans 12 amino acids. Germline lookup yields CDR1 SEHNR and CDR2 FQNEAQ (reference sequence). The CDR3 DNA is TGTGCCAGCAGCCCAACCCTCTATGGCTACACCTTC. The encoded protein is CASSPTLYGYTF.

V usage is TRBV6-5 and J usage is TRBJ2-7, with 9 bases fitting TRBD1. The junction had 12 bases not matched to a gene; V was cut back by 10 bases and J by 2 bases. This CDR3 spans 15 amino acids. CDR1 and CDR2 from the germline V gene are MNHEY and SVGAGI. The CDR3: CANSKGDRVPYEQYF. The DNA of the CDR3 is TGTGCCAACTCAAAAGGGGACAGGGTCCCCTACGAGCAGTACTTC.

The chain has TRBV11-2 and TRBJ1-6; D is unresolved. The germline CDR1 and CDR2 sequences are SGHAT and FQNNGV. V was clipped by 5 bases and J by 0 bases, with 8 bases between them. This CDR3 is built from 15 residues. The CDR3 region has the DNA TGTGCCAGCAGCACGCTCCTCTCCTATAATTCACCCCTCCACTTT. This codes for CASSTLLSYNSPLHF.

The chain carries TRBV7-3 and TRBJ2-2; D unclear. This CDR3 spans 15 amino acids. V gave up 1 base and J gave up 4 bases, with 10 bases separating them. Germline V gives CDR1 SGHTA, CDR2 FQGTGA. CDR3 in amino acids: CASSLNPTRTGELFF. CDR3 nucleotides: TGTGCCAGCAGCTTAAACCCAACCCGCACCGGGGAGCTGTTTTTT.

The rearrangement joins TRBV4-1 to TRBJ2-5; no clear D. Germline assignment: CDR1 MGHRA and CDR2 YSYEKL. The ends were cut back, 0 bases at V and 7 bases at J, with 18 bases in the middle. The CDR3 loop spans 16 amino acids. The CDR3: CASSQELTEISGTQYF. The CDR3 bases are TGCGCCAGCAGCCAAGAACTGACGGAGATAAGTGGGACCCAGTACTTC.

The gene calls are TRBV6-5 and TRBJ1-4, with unresolved D. This CDR3 has 14 residues. With 6 bases removed from V and 0 bases from J, the gap between germline ends came to 8 bases. Per germline, CDR1 MNHEY and CDR2 SVGAGI. CDR3 sequence: CASSRLTTNEKLFF. The CDR3 DNA reads TGTGCCAGCAGCCGTTTAACAACTAATGAAAAACTGTTTTTT.

This sequence joins TRBV30 and TRBJ2-1; D is unresolved. The V and J ends lost 5 bases and 7 bases respectively, with 18 bases between them. CDR3 size: 14 residues. The V gene's germline CDR1 is GTSNPN and CDR2 SVGIG (reference sequence). CDR3 in DNA: TGTGCCTGGGGTTTCTGGACGAAGGGAAATGAGCAGTTCTTC. As protein: CAWGFWTKGNEQFF.

This rearrangement joins TRBV7-9 to TRBJ1-3; D call uncertain. This CDR3 spans 19 amino acids. Germline CDR1 and CDR2: SEHNR and FQNEAQ (reference sequence). Trimming took 2 bases from V and 0 from J, leaving 20 bases between them. The CDR3 region has the DNA TGTGCCAGCAGCTTACTAATGGGTGGCAGTAAGGACTCTGGAAACACCATATATTTT. Amino acid sequence: CASSLLMGGSKDSGNTIYF.